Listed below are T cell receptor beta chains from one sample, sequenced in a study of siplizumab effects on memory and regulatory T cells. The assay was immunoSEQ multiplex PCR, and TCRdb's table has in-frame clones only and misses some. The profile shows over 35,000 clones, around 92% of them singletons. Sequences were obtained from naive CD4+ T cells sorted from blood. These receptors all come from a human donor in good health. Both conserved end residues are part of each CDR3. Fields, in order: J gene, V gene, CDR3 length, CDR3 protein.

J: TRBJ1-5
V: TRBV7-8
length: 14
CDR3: CASSLGRPNQPQHF

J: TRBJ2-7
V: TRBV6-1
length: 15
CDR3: CASLSGTAVSYEQYF

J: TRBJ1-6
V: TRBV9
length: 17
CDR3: CASSVGAGSSYNSPLHF

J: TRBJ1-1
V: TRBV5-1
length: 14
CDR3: CASSFRDRNTEAFF

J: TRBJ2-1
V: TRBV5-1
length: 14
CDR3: CASSPDREDNEQFF

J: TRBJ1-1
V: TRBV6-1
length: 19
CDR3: CASSEKGLGRGGLNTEAFF

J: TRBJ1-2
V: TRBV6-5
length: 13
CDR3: CASSPDRAYGYTF

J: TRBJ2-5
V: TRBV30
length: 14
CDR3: CAWRNSVRQETQYF

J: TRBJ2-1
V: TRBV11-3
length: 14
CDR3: CASSRLNSYNEQFF

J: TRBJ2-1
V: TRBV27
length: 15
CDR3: CASSMIAGYYNEQFF

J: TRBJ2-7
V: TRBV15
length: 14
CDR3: CATSRDRGTYEQYF